These T cell receptor beta chains were read from a single sample in a study of cytomegalovirus exposure and HLA in healthy donors. TCRdb keeps only in-frame clones here, not all; method: immunoSEQ multiplex PCR. The data show 140,000 or so clones, approximately 91% seen once. The sequenced sample was PBMCs. Source of these receptors: a woman in her thirties or forties in good health and CMV-seronegative. Both conserved end residues are part of each CDR3. The D gene is left open where the match is weak. Clone sizes are given selectively: once, few, many, or a class where the clone is expanded.

cdr3_length d_call j_call v_call clone_size cdr3_nt cdr3_aa
17 TRBD2 TRBJ2-5 TRBV5-4 NA TGTGCCAGCAGCTTAGCTAGCGGGAGGGCCGTTCTAGAGACCCAGTACTTC CASSLASGRAVLETQYF
13 NA TRBJ2-7 TRBV5-1 NA TGCGCCAGCAGCCCGTCAGACTACGTCGAGCAGTACTTC CASSPSDYVEQYF
19 NA TRBJ2-2 TRBV5-8 NA TGTGCCAGCAGCTTGATTCACTACTCCGGTGAGAGGATCACCGGGGAGCTGTTTTTT CASSLIHYSGERITGELFF
14 NA TRBJ2-5 TRBV28 NA TGTGCCAGCATACAGGGGGGGTCTCGGGAGACCCAGTACTTC CASIQGGSRETQYF
14 NA TRBJ2-5 TRBV28 NA TGTGCCAGCAGTTTAGGAAGGGGATCAGAGACCCAGTACTTC CASSLGRGSETQYF
13 NA TRBJ2-7 TRBV2 NA TGTGCCAGCAGTGTAGAGGAGCTCCCTGAGCAGTACTTC CASSVEELPEQYF
14 NA TRBJ2-2 TRBV6-6 NA TGTGCCAGCAGCCCCAATGATAGCCCCGGGGAGCTGTTTTTT CASSPNDSPGELFF
13 NA TRBJ2-7 TRBV27 NA TGTGCCAGCAGTCTAGGGGGACCCTACGAGCAGTACTTC CASSLGGPYEQYF
14 TRBD2 TRBJ2-1 TRBV5-4 NA TGTGCCAGCAGCTTTGGGGGAGGGCTCAATGAGCAGTTCTTC CASSFGGGLNEQFF
14 NA TRBJ2-1 TRBV6-5 once TGTGCCAGCAGTCCTAGCTTAACCGGGGGTGAGCAGTTCTTC CASSPSLTGGEQFF
14 TRBD1 TRBJ2-7 TRBV6-5 NA TGTGCCAGCAGTAAGGGACAGGGTTACTACGAGCAGTACTTC CASSKGQGYYEQYF
15 TRBD1 TRBJ1-2 TRBV28 NA TGTGCCAGCAGCCATGCCGGGACAGGGGTAATTGGCTACACCTTC CASSHAGTGVIGYTF
12 NA TRBJ2-7 TRBV7-6 NA TGTGCCAGCAGCGCTCTAGGCTACGAGCAGTACTTC CASSALGYEQYF
15 TRBD2 TRBJ2-5 TRBV5-1 NA TGCGCCAGCAGCACTAGCGGGAGGGCCGGTGAGACCCAGTACTTC CASSTSGRAGETQYF
15 NA TRBJ2-2 TRBV6-5 NA TGTGCCAGCAGGACCCCAGGGGCCCCCACCGGGGAGCTGTTTTTT CASRTPGAPTGELFF
16 NA TRBJ1-4 TRBV4-1 NA TGCGCCAGCAGTTTGACCAGGAGGGGCGGTAATGAAAAACTGTTTTTT CASSLTRRGGNEKLFF